These 28 T cell receptor beta chains share one sample of origin, sequenced in a study of blood T cell repertoires in COVID-19. TCRdb's table, derived via immunoSEQ multiplex PCR, lists solely in-frame clones and lacks some. The profile shows about 74,000 clones, 70% to 90% of them singletons. The sample taken for sequencing was peripheral blood. The receptors derive from a man between 70 and 80 years old with acute or convalescent COVID-19.

This sequence joins TRBV7-2 and TRBJ2-6; a weak D match, TRBD2 (5 bases). The germline V gene has CDR1 SGHTA and CDR2 FQGNSA. The CDR3 extends over 15 amino acids. Trimming removed 1 base from V and 3 bases from J, with 7 bases in between. The CDR3 loop reads CASSLGGFGANVLTF. The CDR3, as DNA: TGTGCCAGCAGCTTAGGAGGGTTTGGGGCCAACGTCCTGACTTTC. The whole variable domain, filled in from reference TRBV7-2 and TRBJ2-6, reads GAGVSQSPSNKVTEKGKDVELRCDPISGHTALYWYRQSLGQGLEFLIYFQGNSAPDKSGLPSDRFSAERTGGSVSTLTIQRTQQEDSAVYLCASSLGGFGANVLTFGAGSRLTVL.

The chain has TRBV24-1 and TRBJ2-7; TRBD1 aligns across 9 bases. The CDR3 contains 15 residues. Germline values: CDR1 KGHDR, CDR2 SFDVKD. With V trimmed by 9 bases and J by 6 bases, 14 bases remained unmatched. Here the CDR3 DNA reads TGTGCCACCTCCGACCCGGGGACAGGGCCCGGCGAGCAGTACTTC. This codes for CATSDPGTGPGEQYF.

CDR3 DNA: TGTGCCAGCAGCTTAGCGCACAGGGACATTCAGTACTTC. Translating gives CASSLAHRDIQYF. The gene calls are TRBV7-2 and TRBJ2-4; possibly TRBD1 for D (6 bases). V shed 0 bases and J shed 8 bases, with 8 bases lying between them. The germline V gene encodes CDR1 SGHTA and CDR2 FQGNSA. The CDR3 runs to 13 residues.

This clone turned up a few times. The rearrangement uses TRBV5-4 and TRBJ1-4; D perhaps matches TRBD1 (5 bases). The germline V and J ends were trimmed by 4 bases and 8 bases, with 15 bases remaining between them. This CDR3 has 14 amino acids. The V gene's germline CDR1 is SGHNT and CDR2 YYREEE (reference sequence). CDR3 protein: CASSNPGGSEKLFF. The DNA for the CDR3 is TGTGCCAGCAGCAATCCCGGGGGAAGCGAAAAACTGTTTTTT.

The V and J genes are TRBV6-1 and TRBJ2-1, with D hard to call. This CDR3 has 15 amino acids. The germline V and J ends were trimmed by 2 bases and 2 bases, with 10 bases remaining between them. CDR1 is MNHNS, CDR2 SASEGT, per germline. CDR3 amino acids: CASSERQVTYNEQFF. CDR3 bases: TGTGCCAGCAGTGAACGCCAGGTAACCTACAATGAGCAGTTCTTC.

CDR3 sequence reads: CASSIEVGTSANEQFF. For the CDR3, the DNA is TGTGCCAGTAGTATAGAGGTGGGGACTAGCGCCAATGAGCAGTTCTTC. The chain joins TRBV19 to TRBJ2-1; 10 bases match TRBD2. V dropped 0 bases and J dropped 6; count of bases not matched to a gene: 5. CDR1 LNHDA and CDR2 SQIVND come from the germline V gene (reference sequence). CDR3 size: 16 residues.

This clone was observed a single time. This chain uses TRBV11-2 with TRBJ1-3, with 9 bases aligning to TRBD1. This CDR3 has 14 residues. V lost 8 bases, J lost 0 bases, and 2 bases stayed unmatched. Germline lookup yields CDR1 SGHAT and CDR2 FQNNGV. The CDR3 sequence is CASGQGNSGNTIYF. The CDR3 DNA reads as TGTGCCAGCGGACAGGGGAACTCTGGAAACACCATATATTTT. The full variable domain, completed using reference TRBV11-2 and TRBJ1-3, is EAGVAQSPRYKIIEKRQSVAFWCNPISGHATLYWYQQILGQGPKLLIQFQNNGVVDDSQLPKDRFSAERLKGVDSTLKIQPAKLEDSAVYLCASGQGNSGNTIYFGEGSWLTVV.

Only one count was recorded for this clone. The genes are TRBV6-1 and TRBJ1-2; 8 nucleotides match TRBD1. Germline CDR1 MNHNS, CDR2 SASEGT. This CDR3 comprises 16 residues. V trimming: 1 base; J trimming: 4 bases; junction bases outside the gene matches: 8. The CDR3: CASSEVFGQGTYGYTF. The CDR3 bases are TGTGCCAGCAGTGAAGTCTTCGGACAGGGAACCTATGGCTACACCTTC.

This chain links TRBV5-6 with TRBJ1-5; 11 bases are a match to TRBD1. Germline V gives CDR1 SGHDT, CDR2 YYEEEE. This CDR3 comprises 15 residues. V trimming: 4 bases; J trimming: 6 bases; junction bases outside the gene matches: 6. The CDR3 sequence: CASSRTGGYSQPQHF. CDR3 DNA sequence: TGTGCCAGCAGCAGGACAGGGGGCTATTCTCAGCCCCAGCATTTT. Combining the CDR3 with reference TRBV5-6 and TRBJ1-5 gives the whole variable domain DAGVTQSPTHLIKTRGQQVTLRCSPKSGHDTVSWYQQALGQGPQFIFQYYEEEERQRGNFPDRFSGHQFPNYSSELNVNALLLGDSALYLCASSRTGGYSQPQHFGDGTRLSIL.

Turning to this clone: At the DNA level, this CDR3 is encoded by other sequences in the same sample as well. The CDR3 here is CASSPTSRTQYF. CDR3 sequence (DNA): TGTGCCAGCAGCCCCACCTCGAGGACGCAGTATTTT. This chain links TRBV14 with TRBJ2-3, with D hard to call. CDR3 length: 12 residues. In germline, CDR1 is SGHDN, CDR2 FVKESK. V lost 4 bases to trimming and J lost 9 bases, with 11 bases between them.

The chain has TRBV7-2 and TRBJ2-1, with D possibly being TRBD1 (6 bases). Germline V gene sequence: CDR1 SGHTA, CDR2 FQGNSA. V lost 0 bases and J 11 bases, leaving 11 bases between the germline ends. This CDR3 contains 13 residues. The CDR3 DNA reads TGTGCCAGCAGCTTAGCCCTCGACAGGAAGCAGTTCTTC. Protein product: CASSLALDRKQFF.

V gene TRBV28 combines with J gene TRBJ1-1; D is perhaps TRBD1 (5 bases). The CDR3 runs to 15 residues. The ends were cut back, 1 base at V and 4 bases at J, with 13 bases in the middle. Germline CDR1 and CDR2: MDHEN and SYDVKM. The CDR3 loop is CASSLLGDGGTEAFF. As DNA, the CDR3 is TGTGCCAGCAGTTTATTGGGGGACGGGGGCACTGAAGCTTTCTTT.

The chain carries TRBV5-8 and TRBJ1-2; 12 bases match TRBD1. With 5 bases clipped from V and 4 bases from J, the junction kept 6 bases outside the gene matches. Germline V gene data show CDR1 as SGHTS and CDR2 as YDEGEE. This CDR3 has 15 amino acids. CDR3 residues: CASRLGTGGFYGYTF. The CDR3 DNA reads TGTGCCAGCAGGCTTGGGACAGGGGGCTTCTATGGCTACACCTTC.

As concerns this clone: An end of the junction does not agree with germline; a read error may underlie this. V gene TRBV7-9 combines with J gene TRBJ1-1, with a weak D call TRBD1 (5 bases). The germline V gene has CDR1 SEHNR and CDR2 FQNEAQ (reference sequence). There are 15 residues in the CDR3. CDR3 residues: CASNLGTRGDTEAFF. For the CDR3, the DNA is TGTGCCAGCAACTTAGGTACACGGGGGGACACTGAAGCTTTCTTT.

The V gene is TRBV18, the J gene TRBJ2-2; TRBD1 matches at 9 bases. The V gene end was trimmed by 6 bases and the J gene end by 5 bases; junction bases not matched to a gene: 4. The CDR3 loop spans 14 amino acids. In germline, CDR1 is KGHSH, CDR2 LQKENI. CDR3 in DNA: TGTGCCAGCTCGCGGACAGGGGCTACCGGGGAGCTGTTTTTT. This gives the protein CASSRTGATGELFF.

The gene calls are TRBV6-6 and TRBJ2-1, with D perhaps matching TRBD1 (5 bases). V was cut by 4 bases and J by 5 bases, with 12 bases left in between. The CDR3 runs to 14 residues. Germline V gene data show CDR1 as MNHNY and CDR2 as SVGAGI (reference sequence). The CDR3 protein is CASSSQTDNNEQFF. The CDR3 DNA is TGTGCCAGCAGTTCCCAGACAGATAACAATGAGCAGTTCTTC.

The rearrangement joins TRBV30 to TRBJ2-6; D not resolved. Germline assignment: CDR1 GTSNPN and CDR2 SVGIG (reference sequence). The V and J ends lost 6 bases and 0 bases respectively, with 9 bases between them. This CDR3 has 14 amino acids. The CDR3 region is CACPENSGANVLTF. CDR3 DNA: TGTGCCTGCCCGGAGAACTCTGGGGCCAACGTCCTGACTTTC.

The gene calls are TRBV11-3 and TRBJ1-1; a possible D gene is TRBD1 (5 bases). The germline V gene encodes CDR1 SGHNT and CDR2 YENEEA. V was shortened by 1 base and J by 3 bases, with 12 bases between the two germline ends. The CDR3 has 15 residues. The DNA of the CDR3 is TGTGCCAGCAGCTTAGCCCCGGGGGGGGACACTGAAGCTTTCTTT. Its translation is CASSLAPGGDTEAFF.

This sequence joins TRBV20-1 and TRBJ2-7; 9 nucleotides align to TRBD1. CDR1 and CDR2 (germline): DFQATT, SNEGSKA (reference sequence). This CDR3 contains 14 residues. V lost 3 bases, J lost 0 bases, and 3 bases stayed unmatched. This CDR3 reads CSASRTGASYEQYF. The CDR3 nucleotides read TGCAGTGCTAGTCGGACAGGGGCCTCCTACGAGCAGTACTTC.

V is TRBV19 and J is TRBJ2-2, with 9 bases aligning to TRBD1. The CDR3 extends over 14 amino acids. The germline gives CDR1 LNHDA, CDR2 SQIVND (reference sequence). V was clipped by 4 bases and J by 6 bases; unmatched bases: 3. CDR3 sequence (DNA): TGTGCCAGTAGTAGCGACAGGGGGGCCGGGGAGCTGTTTTTT. It specifies CASSSDRGAGELFF.

The chain employs TRBV5-1 and TRBJ2-5, with D possibly TRBD1 on 6 matching bases. The CDR3 has 14 residues. Trimming left V 0 bases short and J 5 bases short, with 11 bases between. Per the germline V gene, CDR1 is SGHRS and CDR2 is YFSETQ. CDR3 nucleotide sequence: TGCGCCAGCAGCTTGGGAGGGGGTTCGGAGACCCAGTACTTC. It translates to CASSLGGGSETQYF. The full variable domain, with the rest looked up from reference TRBV5-1 and TRBJ2-5, is KAGVTQTPRYLIKTRGQQVTLSCSPISGHRSVSWYQQTPGQGLQFLFEYFSETQRNKGNFPGRFSGRQFSNSRSEMNVSTLELGDSALYLCASSLGGGSETQYFGPGTRLLVL.

CDR3 nucleotides: TGTGCCAGCAATCCCGGACAGGGGAGCACAGATACGCAGTATTTT. Amino acids: CASNPGQGSTDTQYF. The chain couples TRBV6-5 to TRBJ2-3, with 9 bases fitting TRBD1. The junction had 5 bases not matched to a gene; V was cut back by 7 bases and J by 0 bases. Germline assignment: CDR1 MNHEY and CDR2 SVGAGI. The CDR3 length is 15 residues.

CDR3 sequence (DNA): TGTGCCAGTCAGGGGCTACGTGGCTACACCTTC. Its translation is CASQGLRGYTF. The V and J genes are TRBV7-3 and TRBJ1-2; weak D call: TRBD1 (6 bases). V was shortened by 9 bases and J by 7 bases, with 12 bases between the two germline ends. The germline V gene has CDR1 SGHTA and CDR2 FQGTGA. There are 11 residues in the CDR3.

This chain joins TRBV3-1 (or the pseudogene TRBV3-2) and TRBJ2-7, with D uncertain. The length of the CDR3 is 15 residues. Germline V CDR1 and CDR2: LGHDT, YNNKEL (reference sequence). V lost 0 bases to trimming and J lost 2 bases, with 11 bases between them. The CDR3, as DNA: TGTGCCAGCAGCCAAGATCAGGTTTCCCCCTACGAGCAGTACTTC. Translation: CASSQDQVSPYEQYF.

The V call is TRBV29-1, the J call TRBJ2-2, with a possible D match to TRBD1 (6 bases). The length of the CDR3 is 11 residues. Germline V gene data show CDR1 as SQVTM and CDR2 as ANQGSEA. V lost 6 bases, J lost 6 bases, and 8 bases lay in between. CDR3 coding DNA: TGCAGCGTCAGGGGACCCGGGGAGCTGTTTTTT. Residues: CSVRGPGELFF.

This chain connects TRBV7-2 to TRBJ2-5; 8 positions match TRBD1. The CDR3 has 15 amino acids. The V and J ends lost 1 base and 6 bases, in that order; junction bases with no gene match: 7. CDR1 SGHTA and CDR2 FQGNSA come from the germline V gene. CDR3 nucleotide sequence: TGTGCCAGCAGCTTAGATGCAGGGGGCATGAAGACCCAGTACTTC. It is translated as CASSLDAGGMKTQYF.

The chain joins TRBV6-6 to TRBJ2-4; the match to TRBD1 covers 8 bases. The CDR3 runs to 13 residues. Trimming took 10 bases from V and 3 from J; bases not matched to a gene: 5. The V gene's germline CDR1 is MNHNY and CDR2 SVGAGI (reference sequence). The CDR3 reads CATQGAVKNIQYF. In DNA form, the CDR3 reads TGTGCCACCCAGGGGGCGGTCAAAAACATTCAGTACTTC.

This chain links TRBV12-3 or TRBV12-4 with TRBJ1-1, with D possibly TRBD1 on 5 matching bases. Trimming stripped 1 base from V and 3 bases from J, with 6 bases between. The CDR3 spans 13 residues. The CDR3 DNA reads TGTGCCAGCAGTTTAGGGGGGGACACTGAAGCTTTCTTT. It codes for CASSLGGDTEAFF.